A selection of T cell receptor beta chains follows, all from one sample in a study of cytomegalovirus exposure and HLA in healthy donors. The table came from immunoSEQ multiplex PCR; TCRdb's copy has only in-frame clones and leaves some out. The sample records 89,000 or so clones, around 93% being singletons. The sample taken for sequencing was PBMCs. The receptors were sampled from a woman aged 30 to 39 in good health and CMV-seropositive. The CDR3 runs from the conserved cysteine through the conserved F or W. A D gene is named only where the DNA matches it firmly. Not all rows give a size; the values are once, few, many and, for expanded clones, a class.

size: few
J: TRBJ1-2
D: TRBD1
length: 13
V: TRBV28
CDR3: CASRSTGVGGYTF
DNA: TGTGCCAGCAGATCTACAGGGGTAGGAGGCTACACCTTC

size: .
J: TRBJ1-2
D: TRBD1
length: 16
V: TRBV28
CDR3: CASSFTGTGGQYGYTF
DNA: TGTGCCAGCAGTTTTACCGGGACAGGGGGCCAATATGGCTACACCTTC

size: .
J: TRBJ2-2
D: .
length: 15
V: TRBV9
CDR3: CASSVGGSNTGELFF
DNA: TGTGCCAGCAGCGTCGGCGGCTCGAACACCGGGGAGCTGTTTTTT

size: .
J: TRBJ2-5
D: TRBD1
length: 15
V: TRBV5-1
CDR3: CASSPSPDRGETQYF
DNA: TGCGCCAGCAGCCCCTCACCGGACAGGGGAGAGACCCAGTACTTC

size: .
J: TRBJ2-2
D: .
length: 14
V: TRBV11-2
CDR3: CASSLGPGTGELFF
DNA: TGTGCCAGCAGCTTAGGTCCAGGAACCGGGGAGCTGTTTTTT

size: .
J: TRBJ2-7
D: TRBD1
length: 14
V: TRBV6-6
CDR3: CASTQQGAPNEQYF
DNA: TGTGCCAGCACCCAACAGGGGGCCCCTAACGAGCAGTACTTC

size: .
J: TRBJ2-7
D: TRBD1
length: 16
V: TRBV5-1
CDR3: CASSSPGTGGSYEQYF
DNA: TGCGCCAGCAGCTCACCCGGGACAGGGGGCTCCTACGAGCAGTACTTC

size: .
J: TRBJ1-4
D: .
length: 15
V: TRBV7-2
CDR3: CASSSGQTVNEKLFF
DNA: TGTGCCAGCAGCTCCGGACAGACGGTCAATGAAAAACTGTTTTTT

size: .
J: TRBJ1-1
D: .
length: 12
V: TRBV29-1
CDR3: CSFSGRGMRAFF
DNA: TGCAGCTTCAGTGGACGGGGGATGAGGGCTTTCTTT

size: .
J: TRBJ2-2
D: .
length: 12
V: TRBV6-1
CDR3: CASSDYTGELFF
DNA: TGTGCCAGCAGCGACTACACCGGGGAGCTGTTTTTT